Listed below are T cell receptor beta chains from one sample, sequenced in a study of blood T cell repertoires in COVID-19. TCRdb keeps only in-frame clones here, not all; method: immunoSEQ multiplex PCR. The table lists 270,000 or so clones, around nine tenths of them singletons, with about 4.2% in the top ten. Source material: peripheral blood. All receptors derive from a man in his forties or fifties with acute or convalescent COVID-19. Each CDR3 is given with its conserved first and last residue. The D gene is left open where the match is weak.

>TRBJ2-7|TRBV3-1/TRBV3-2|NA
CASSHDPLRQQYF
TGTGCCAGCAGCCATGACCCCCTCAGGCAGCAGTACTTC
>TRBJ2-6|TRBV2|NA
CASSDRTGANVLTF
TGTGCCAGCAGTGACAGAACTGGGGCCAACGTCCTGACTTTC
>TRBJ1-2|TRBV12-3/TRBV12-4|NA
CASSPDSYGYTF
TGTGCCAGCAGCCCAGACAGCTATGGCTACACCTTC
>TRBJ1-2|TRBV20-1|NA
CSVHDGYTF
TGCAGTGTACACGATGGCTACACCTTC
>TRBJ1-1|TRBV20-1|NA
CSASRGSGLVSTEAFF
TGCAGTGCTAGTCGGGGGTCGGGTTTAGTGTCCACTGAAGCTTTCTTT
>TRBJ2-7|TRBV21-1|NA
CASTFPGTRYEQYF
TGTGCCAGCACCTTTCCGGGGACACGCTACGAGCAGTACTTC
>TRBJ1-2|TRBV2|NA
CASRLTLLYGYTF
TGTGCCAGCAGACTGACACTCCTTTATGGCTACACCTTC
>TRBJ1-2|TRBV19|TRBD1
CASTDRGYGYTF
TGTGCCAGTACCGACAGGGGCTATGGCTACACCTTC
>TRBJ1-5|TRBV12-3/TRBV12-4|NA
CASSLYRDQPQHF
TGTGCCAGCAGTTTGTATCGGGATCAGCCCCAGCATTTT
>TRBJ1-2|TRBV3-1/TRBV3-2|TRBD1
CASSQDSGTVYGYTF
TGTGCCAGCAGCCAGGATTCCGGGACAGTCTATGGCTACACCTTC
>TRBJ2-7|TRBV7-8|NA
CASSLGSSFYEQYF
TGTGCCAGCAGCTTAGGGAGCAGCTTTTACGAGCAGTACTTC
>TRBJ1-1|TRBV10-1|TRBD1
CASSRDRVKTEAFF
TGCGCCAGCAGTAGGGACAGGGTAAAGACTGAAGCTTTCTTT
>TRBJ1-1|TRBV2|NA
CASAGNVDTEAFF
TGTGCCAGCGCGGGTAACGTGGACACTGAAGCTTTCTTT
>TRBJ1-2|TRBV30|TRBD1
CASRWGRGREGYTF
TGTGCCTCCCGATGGGGCAGGGGGCGCGAAGGCTACACCTTC
>TRBJ2-2|TRBV3-1/TRBV3-2|TRBD1
CASSRDRSYTGELFF
TGTGCCAGCAGCCGGGACAGGAGCTACACCGGGGAGCTGTTTTTT
>TRBJ2-3|TRBV18|TRBD2
CASSPGRADTQYF
TGTGCCAGCTCACCAGGGAGGGCAGATACGCAGTATTTT
>TRBJ1-3|TRBV6-1|NA
CASSGAGLKSGNTIYF
TGTGCCAGCAGTGGTGCGGGCCTTAAGTCTGGAAACACCATATATTTT
>TRBJ1-1|TRBV7-2|NA
CASSFQATNTEAFF
TGTGCCAGCAGCTTTCAGGCGACGAACACTGAAGCTTTCTTT
>TRBJ1-5|TRBV6-5|TRBD1
CASRRDRGSGQPQHF
TGTGCCAGCAGACGGGACAGGGGGTCAGGTCAGCCCCAGCATTTT